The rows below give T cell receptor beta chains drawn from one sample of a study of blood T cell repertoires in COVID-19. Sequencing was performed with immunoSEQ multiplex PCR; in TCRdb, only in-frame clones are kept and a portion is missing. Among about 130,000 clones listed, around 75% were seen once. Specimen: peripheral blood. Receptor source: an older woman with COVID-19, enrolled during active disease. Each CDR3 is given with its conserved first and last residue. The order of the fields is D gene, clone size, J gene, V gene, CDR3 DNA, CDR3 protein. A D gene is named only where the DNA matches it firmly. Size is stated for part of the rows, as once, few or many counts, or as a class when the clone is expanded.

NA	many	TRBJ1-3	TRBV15	TGTGCCACCAGCAGAGAGGGACTCGTAAGCTCTGGAAACACCATATATTTT	CATSREGLVSSGNTIYF
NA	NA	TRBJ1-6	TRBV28	TGTGCCAGCACTCATCCGGATTCACCCCTCCACTTT	CASTHPDSPLHF
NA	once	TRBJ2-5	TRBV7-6	TGTGCCAGCAAGCCCTCGGAAGAGACCCAGTACTTC	CASKPSEETQYF
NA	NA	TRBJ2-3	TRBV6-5	TGTGCCAGCAGGCGCGGGGGCTGGGCAGATACGCAGTATTTT	CASRRGGWADTQYF
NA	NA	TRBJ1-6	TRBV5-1	TGCGCCAGCAGCTTGGGCAGGGGCAATTCACCCCTCCACTTT	CASSLGRGNSPLHF
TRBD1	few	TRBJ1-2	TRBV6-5	TGTGCCAGCAGAGACAGGGATCTCACCTTC	CASRDRDLTF
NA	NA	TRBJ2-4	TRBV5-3	TGTGCCAGAAGCTTTTACCCAGTCGGGGCCAAAAACATTCAGTACTTC	CARSFYPVGAKNIQYF
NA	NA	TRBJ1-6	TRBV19	TGTGCCAGTAGTATCGGGGTTAGGGATTCACCCCTCCACTTT	CASSIGVRDSPLHF
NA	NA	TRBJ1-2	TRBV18	TGTGCCAGCTCACCCCCGTCTGCGATAGAGGGAGGCTACACCTTC	CASSPPSAIEGGYTF
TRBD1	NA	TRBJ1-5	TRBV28	TGTGCCAGCACCCTAAGGGGGCAGGGGGCCGGCGGACGGCAGCCCCAGCATTTT	CASTLRGQGAGGRQPQHF
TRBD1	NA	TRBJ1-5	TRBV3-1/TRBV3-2	TGTGCCAGCAGCCAAGAGTGGGACAGGGATAGATATAGCAATCAGCCCCAGCATTTT	CASSQEWDRDRYSNQPQHF
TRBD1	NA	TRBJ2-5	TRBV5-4	TGTGCCAGCAGCAGGGACAGGGGGCAACAAGAGACCCAGTACTTC	CASSRDRGQQETQYF
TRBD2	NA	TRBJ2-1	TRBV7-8	TGTGCCAGCAGTTGGGGGCCACCAGCGGGGGGTGCTGAGCAGTTCTTC	CASSWGPPAGGAEQFF
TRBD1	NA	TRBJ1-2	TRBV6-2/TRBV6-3	TGTGCCAGCAGCCTCCGGGACAGGGGTTCTGGCCCCTATGGCTACACCTTC	CASSLRDRGSGPYGYTF
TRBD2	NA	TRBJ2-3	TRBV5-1	TGCGCCAGCAGCTTGGCCCGGGGGGGGCTTAGCACAGATACGCAGTATTTT	CASSLARGGLSTDTQYF
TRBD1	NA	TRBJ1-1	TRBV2	TGTGCCAGCGCGAGGGGGCTCCAGGGGAAGTCAGAAGCTTTCTTT	CASARGLQGKSEAFF
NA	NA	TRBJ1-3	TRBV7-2	TGTGCCAGCAGCCCCCGGGGTTCGGTATACGGAAACACCATATATTTT	CASSPRGSVYGNTIYF
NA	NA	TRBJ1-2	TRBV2	TGTGCCAGCAGCCCCGGGGGGCATGGCTACACCTTC	CASSPGGHGYTF
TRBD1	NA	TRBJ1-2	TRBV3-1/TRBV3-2	TGTGCCAGCAGCCAAGAAGGGACAGGGGTTTACGGAAACTATGGCTACACCTTC	CASSQEGTGVYGNYGYTF
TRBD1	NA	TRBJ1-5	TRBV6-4	TGTGCCAGCAGTGACCACAATTACCCCCGGGACAGGGATAGTCAGCCCCAGCATTTT	CASSDHNYPRDRDSQPQHF
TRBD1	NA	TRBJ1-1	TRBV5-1	TGCGCCAGCAGCTTTGACAGGGTGAACACTGAAGCTTTCTTT	CASSFDRVNTEAFF
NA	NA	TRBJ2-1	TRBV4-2	TGTGCCAGCAGCCAAGTCCGCTCGAGCTCCTACAATGAGCAGTTCTTC	CASSQVRSSSYNEQFF
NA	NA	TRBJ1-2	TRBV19	TGTGCCAGTAGTATAGATACAGGAACGAGCTATGGCTACACCTTC	CASSIDTGTSYGYTF
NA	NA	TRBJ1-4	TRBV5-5	TGTGCCAGCAGCTTGGAGCGGGGGGGGCGCAATGAAAAACTGTTTTTT	CASSLERGGRNEKLFF
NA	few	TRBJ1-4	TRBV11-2	TGTGCCAGCAGCTTAGTCCCGCGAGGGGGTCGAGGTAATGAAAAACTGTTTTTT	CASSLVPRGGRGNEKLFF
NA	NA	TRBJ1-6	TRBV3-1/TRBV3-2	TGTGCCAGCAGCCAAGGTAGGGGAGGTTCACCCCTCCACTTT	CASSQGRGGSPLHF
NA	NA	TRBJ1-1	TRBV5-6	TGTGCCAGCAGCTGGGGTCCGGGGGGCACTGAAGCTTTCTTT	CASSWGPGGTEAFF
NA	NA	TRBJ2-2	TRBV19	TGTGCCAGTAGTATGGTTGCGCAGGGGTCCGGGGAGCTGTTTTTT	CASSMVAQGSGELFF
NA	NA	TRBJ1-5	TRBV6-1	TGTGCCAGCAGTGAAGAGCTCCCAGGAGGATGGCAGCCCCAGCATTTT	CASSEELPGGWQPQHF
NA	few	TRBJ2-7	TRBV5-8	TGTGCCAGCAGCTTGTGGTTAGGGGAGGACGAGCAGTACTTC	CASSLWLGEDEQYF
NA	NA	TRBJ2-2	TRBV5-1	TGCGCCAGCAGCTCGGACAGTCCGAACACCGGGGAGCTGTTTTTT	CASSSDSPNTGELFF
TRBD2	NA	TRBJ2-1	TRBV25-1	TGTGCCAGCCTAAATAGCGGGGGATACAATGAGCAGTTCTTC	CASLNSGGYNEQFF
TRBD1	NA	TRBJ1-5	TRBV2	TGTGCCAGCAGTGGGGGGACAGGCCCCGCTCAGCCCCAGCATTTT	CASSGGTGPAQPQHF
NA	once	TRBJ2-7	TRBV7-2	TGTGCCAGCAGCTTAGGGCGGCCGGGCGGGGTCTCCTACGAGCAGTACTTC	CASSLGRPGGVSYEQYF
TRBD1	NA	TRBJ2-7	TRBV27	TGTGCCAGCAGCCGTATCGGCGGGACAGGGATCCACGAGCAGTACTTC	CASSRIGGTGIHEQYF
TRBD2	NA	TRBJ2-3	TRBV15	TGTGCCACCAGCAGACTCCGCACTAGCGGGGGGTATACGCAGTATTTT	CATSRLRTSGGYTQYF
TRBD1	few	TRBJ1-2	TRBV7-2	TGTGCCAGCAGCTTAGGCGGGACAGGGGGCCCTGGCTACACCTTC	CASSLGGTGGPGYTF
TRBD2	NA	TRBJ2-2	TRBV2	TGTGCCAGCAGTGCCCCAGGACTAGCGGGGTACACCGGGGAGCTGTTTTTT	CASSAPGLAGYTGELFF
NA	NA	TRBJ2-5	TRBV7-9	TGTGCCAGCAGCCGCCACTTAATGGACATTCTTGGGGAGACCCAGTACTTC	CASSRHLMDILGETQYF
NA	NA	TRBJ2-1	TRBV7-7	TGTGCTAGCGCCCCCACGGCCCGGGGCAATGAGCAGTTCTTC	CASAPTARGNEQFF
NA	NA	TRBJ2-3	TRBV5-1	TGCGCCAGCAGTCGGGGATCGGGGGGCACAGATACGCAGTATTTT	CASSRGSGGTDTQYF
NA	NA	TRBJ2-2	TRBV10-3	TGTGCCATCAGGCGACAGGCTAACACCGGGGAGCTGTTTTTT	CAIRRQANTGELFF
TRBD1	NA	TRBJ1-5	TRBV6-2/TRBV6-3	TGTGCCAGCAGTTACCCCACAGGGGGCGGCGTTATTCAGCCCCAGCATTTT	CASSYPTGGGVIQPQHF
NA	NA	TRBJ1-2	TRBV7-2	TGTGCCAGCAGCCCAGGGCGGGGGGATGGCTACACCTTC	CASSPGRGDGYTF
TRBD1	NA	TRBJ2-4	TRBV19	TGTGCCAGTAGTCTAGCGAGGTCAGGGGGCCTCAAAAACATTCAGTACTTC	CASSLARSGGLKNIQYF
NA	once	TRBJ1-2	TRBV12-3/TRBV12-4	TGTGCCAGCAGTTTTCGGCAGGATTATGGCTACACCTTC	CASSFRQDYGYTF
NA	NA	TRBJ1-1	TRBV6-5	TGTGCCAGCAGTAGGACAGATGAAGCTTTCTTT	CASSRTDEAFF
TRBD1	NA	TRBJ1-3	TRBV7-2	TGTGCCAGCAGCATGAACAGGGGGGCTGGAAACACCATATATTTT	CASSMNRGAGNTIYF
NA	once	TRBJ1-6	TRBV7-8	TGTGCCAGCAGCCCTAAGCAGGGGCAGCGCTCCTATAATTCACCCCTCCACTTT	CASSPKQGQRSYNSPLHF
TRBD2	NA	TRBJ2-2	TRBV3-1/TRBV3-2	TGTGCCAGCAGCGAGCGGGGGGGCTCCGGGGAGCTGTTTTTT	CASSERGGSGELFF
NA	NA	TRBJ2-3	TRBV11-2	TGTGCCAGCAGCTTGAGACTTAGGGATACGCAGTATTTT	CASSLRLRDTQYF
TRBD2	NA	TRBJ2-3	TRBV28	TGTGCCAGCAGTCGCGGGGGGAACATGGATACGCAGTATTTT	CASSRGGNMDTQYF
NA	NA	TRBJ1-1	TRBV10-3	TGTGCCATCAGACAGATGAACACTGAAGCTTTCTTT	CAIRQMNTEAFF
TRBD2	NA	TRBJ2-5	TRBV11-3	TGTGCCAGCAGCCCGGGTCGTCTAGCGGGGGACCAAGAGACCCAGTACTTC	CASSPGRLAGDQETQYF
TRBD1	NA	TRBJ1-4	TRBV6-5	TGTGCCAGCATGTCAGGGACAGTTCGTGAAAAACTGTTTTTT	CASMSGTVREKLFF
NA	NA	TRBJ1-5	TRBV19	TGTGCCAGTACAATGCGTAACAATCAGCCCCAGCATTTT	CASTMRNNQPQHF
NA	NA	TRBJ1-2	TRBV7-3	TGTGCCAGCAGCTTAGATGGGACACCCAACTATGGCCACACCTTC	CASSLDGTPNYGHTF
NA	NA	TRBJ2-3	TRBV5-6	TGTGCCAGCAGCTTGGGAGGGAATACGCAGTATTTT	CASSLGGNTQYF